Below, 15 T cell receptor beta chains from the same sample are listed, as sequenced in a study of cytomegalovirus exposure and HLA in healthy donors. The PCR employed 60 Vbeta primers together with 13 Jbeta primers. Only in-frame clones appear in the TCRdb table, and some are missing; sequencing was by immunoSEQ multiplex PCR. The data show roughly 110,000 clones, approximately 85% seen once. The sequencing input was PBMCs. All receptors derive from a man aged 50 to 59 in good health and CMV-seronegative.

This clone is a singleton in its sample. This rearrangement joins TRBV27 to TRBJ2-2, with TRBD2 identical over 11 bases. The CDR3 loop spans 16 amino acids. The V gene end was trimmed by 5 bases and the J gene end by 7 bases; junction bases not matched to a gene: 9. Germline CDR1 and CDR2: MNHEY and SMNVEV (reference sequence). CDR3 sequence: CASSPSSGGWVGELFF. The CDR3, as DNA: TGTGCCAGCAGTCCCTCTAGCGGGGGGTGGGTCGGGGAGCTGTTTTTT.

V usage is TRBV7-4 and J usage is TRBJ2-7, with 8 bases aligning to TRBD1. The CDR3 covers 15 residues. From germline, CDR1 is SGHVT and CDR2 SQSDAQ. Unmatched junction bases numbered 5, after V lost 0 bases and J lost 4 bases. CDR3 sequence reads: CASSLARDRRYEQYV. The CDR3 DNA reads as TGTGCCAGCAGCTTAGCCCGGGACAGGAGGTACGAGCAGTACGTC.

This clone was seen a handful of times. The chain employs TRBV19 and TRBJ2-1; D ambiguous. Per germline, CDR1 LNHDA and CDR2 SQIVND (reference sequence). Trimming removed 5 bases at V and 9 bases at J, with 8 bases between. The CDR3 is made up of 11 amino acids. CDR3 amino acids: CASSASIEQFF. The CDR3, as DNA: TGTGCCAGTAGTGCAAGCATTGAGCAGTTCTTC. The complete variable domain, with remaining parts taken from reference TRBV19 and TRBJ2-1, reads DGGITQSPKYLFRKEGQNVTLSCEQNLNHDAMYWYRQDPGQGLRLIYYSQIVNDFQKGDIAEGYSVSREKKESFPLTVTSAQKNPTAFYLCASSASIEQFFGPGTRLTVL.

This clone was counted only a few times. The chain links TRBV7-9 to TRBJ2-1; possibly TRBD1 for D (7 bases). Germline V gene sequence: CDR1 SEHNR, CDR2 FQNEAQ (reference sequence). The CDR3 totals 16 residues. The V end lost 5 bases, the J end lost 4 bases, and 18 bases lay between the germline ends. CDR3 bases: TGTGCCAGCAGCCCCTCCCAGGGGGGTCTTTACAATGAGCAGTTCTTC. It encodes CASSPSQGGLYNEQFF.

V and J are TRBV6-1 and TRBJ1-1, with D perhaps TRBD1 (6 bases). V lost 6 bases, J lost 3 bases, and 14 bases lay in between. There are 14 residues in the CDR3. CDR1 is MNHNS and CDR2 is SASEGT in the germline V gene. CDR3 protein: CASREGGAYTEAFF. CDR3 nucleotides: TGTGCCAGCAGGGAGGGGGGGGCTTACACTGAAGCTTTCTTT.

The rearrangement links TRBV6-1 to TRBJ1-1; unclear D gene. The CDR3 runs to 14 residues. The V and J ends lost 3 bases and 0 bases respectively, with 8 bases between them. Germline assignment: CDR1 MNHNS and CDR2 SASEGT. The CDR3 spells CASSDSGVNTEAFF. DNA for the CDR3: TGTGCCAGCAGTGACTCCGGGGTGAACACTGAAGCTTTCTTT.

The CDR3 loop reads CATGSELSYEQYF. For the CDR3, the DNA is TGTGCCACCGGTTCGGAGTTGTCCTACGAGCAGTACTTC. This chain connects TRBV27 to TRBJ2-7; no clear D gene. From germline, CDR1 is MNHEY and CDR2 SMNVEV (reference sequence). There are 13 residues in the CDR3. V was shortened by 10 bases and J by 1 base, with 14 bases between the two germline ends.

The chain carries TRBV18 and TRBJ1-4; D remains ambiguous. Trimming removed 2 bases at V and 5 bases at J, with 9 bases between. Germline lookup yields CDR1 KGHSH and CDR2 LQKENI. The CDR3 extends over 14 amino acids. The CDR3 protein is CASSPVQSNEKLFF. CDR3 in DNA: TGTGCCAGCTCACCAGTACAGAGCAATGAAAAACTGTTTTTT.

The CDR3 DNA follows: TGTGCCAGCAGCTTAGCCTCGACAGGGGAGGAGTGGGAGACCCAGTACTTC. Translating it yields CASSLASTGEEWETQYF. V gene TRBV11-3 combines with J gene TRBJ2-5; 8 bases map to TRBD1. This CDR3 is built from 17 residues. V gave up 1 base and J gave up 5 bases; unmatched junction bases: 12. Germline V gene lookup returns CDR1 SGHNT and CDR2 YENEEA.

CDR3 in amino acids: CASSLGGAGPTGEQFF. The CDR3 coding sequence is TGTGCCAGCAGCTTAGGGGGAGCGGGACCCACTGGGGAGCAGTTCTTC. The rearrangement links TRBV5-6 to TRBJ2-1; perhaps TRBD2 as D (7 bases). Germline V gives CDR1 SGHDT, CDR2 YYEEEE. V lost 2 bases and J 10 bases, leaving 22 bases between the germline ends. The CDR3 has 16 amino acids. Full variable domain (missing parts from reference TRBV5-6 and TRBJ2-1): DAGVTQSPTHLIKTRGQQVTLRCSPKSGHDTVSWYQQALGQGPQFIFQYYEEEERQRGNFPDRFSGHQFPNYSSELNVNALLLGDSALYLCASSLGGAGPTGEQFFGPGTRLTVL.

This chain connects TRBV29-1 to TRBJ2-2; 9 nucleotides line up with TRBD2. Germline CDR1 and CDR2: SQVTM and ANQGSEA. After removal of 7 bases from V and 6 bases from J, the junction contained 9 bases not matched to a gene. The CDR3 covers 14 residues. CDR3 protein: CSGLAGGMAGELFF. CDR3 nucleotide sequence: TGCAGCGGCCTGGCGGGGGGGATGGCCGGGGAGCTGTTTTTT.

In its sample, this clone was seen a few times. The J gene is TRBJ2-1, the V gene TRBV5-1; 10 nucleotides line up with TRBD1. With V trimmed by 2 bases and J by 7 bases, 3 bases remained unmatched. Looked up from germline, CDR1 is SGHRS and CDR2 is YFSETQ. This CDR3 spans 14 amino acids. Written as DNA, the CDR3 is TGCGCCAGCAGCTTCCCGGGACAGGGGAATGAGCAGTTCTTC. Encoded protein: CASSFPGQGNEQFF.

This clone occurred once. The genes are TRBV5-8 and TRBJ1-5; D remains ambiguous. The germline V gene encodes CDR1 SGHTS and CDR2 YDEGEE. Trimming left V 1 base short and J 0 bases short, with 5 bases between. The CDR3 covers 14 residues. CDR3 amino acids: CASSLSYSNQPQHF. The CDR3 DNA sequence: TGTGCCAGCAGCTTGAGCTATAGCAATCAGCCCCAGCATTTT.

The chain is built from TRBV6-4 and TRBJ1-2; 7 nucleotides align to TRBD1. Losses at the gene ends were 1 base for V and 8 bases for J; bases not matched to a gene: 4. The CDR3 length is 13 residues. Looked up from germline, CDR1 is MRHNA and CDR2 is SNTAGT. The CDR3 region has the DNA TGTGCCAGCAGTGACTTACAGGGGAACGGCTACACCTTC. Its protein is CASSDLQGNGYTF.

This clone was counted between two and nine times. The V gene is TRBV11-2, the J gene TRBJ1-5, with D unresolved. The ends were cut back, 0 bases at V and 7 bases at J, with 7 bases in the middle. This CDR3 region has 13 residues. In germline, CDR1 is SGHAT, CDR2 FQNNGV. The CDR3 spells CASSLDYRQPQHF. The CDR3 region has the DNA TGTGCCAGCAGCTTAGATTACCGGCAGCCCCAGCATTTT.